This TCR beta chain was captured by sequencing in a study of cytomegalovirus exposure and HLA in healthy donors. The CDR3 has 14 amino acids. CDR1 is MNHEY, CDR2 SMNVEV, per germline (reference sequence). V dropped 0 bases and J dropped 5 bases, with 8 bases sitting between them. PCR amplification relied on 60 Vbeta primers (plus 13 Jbeta primers). Sequencing was performed with immunoSEQ multiplex PCR; in TCRdb, only in-frame clones are kept and a portion is missing. The repertoire holds 100,000 to 120,000 clones, with about 78% as singletons. Sequenced: PBMCs. The receptor was isolated from a man aged 30-40 years in good health and CMV-seronegative. The chain carries TRBV27 and TRBJ1-5, with unresolved D. The CDR3 bases are TGTGCCAGCAGTTTATCGGGCAGAGATCAGCCCCAGCATTTT. This translates into CASSLSGRDQPQHF.